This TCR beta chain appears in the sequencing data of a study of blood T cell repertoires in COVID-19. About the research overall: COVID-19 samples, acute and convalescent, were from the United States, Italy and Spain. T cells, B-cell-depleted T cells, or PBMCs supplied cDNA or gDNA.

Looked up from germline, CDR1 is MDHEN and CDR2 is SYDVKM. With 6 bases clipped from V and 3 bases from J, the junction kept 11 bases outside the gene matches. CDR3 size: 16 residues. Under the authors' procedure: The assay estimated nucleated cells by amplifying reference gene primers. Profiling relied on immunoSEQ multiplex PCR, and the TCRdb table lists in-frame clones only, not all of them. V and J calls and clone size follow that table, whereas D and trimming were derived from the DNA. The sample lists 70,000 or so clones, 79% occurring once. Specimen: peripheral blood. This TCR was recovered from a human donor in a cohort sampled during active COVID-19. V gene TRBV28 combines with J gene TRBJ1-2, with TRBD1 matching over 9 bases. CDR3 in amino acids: CASSRNPGTGHYGYTF. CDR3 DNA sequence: TGTGCCAGCAGCCGCAACCCCGGGACAGGGCACTATGGCTACACCTTC.